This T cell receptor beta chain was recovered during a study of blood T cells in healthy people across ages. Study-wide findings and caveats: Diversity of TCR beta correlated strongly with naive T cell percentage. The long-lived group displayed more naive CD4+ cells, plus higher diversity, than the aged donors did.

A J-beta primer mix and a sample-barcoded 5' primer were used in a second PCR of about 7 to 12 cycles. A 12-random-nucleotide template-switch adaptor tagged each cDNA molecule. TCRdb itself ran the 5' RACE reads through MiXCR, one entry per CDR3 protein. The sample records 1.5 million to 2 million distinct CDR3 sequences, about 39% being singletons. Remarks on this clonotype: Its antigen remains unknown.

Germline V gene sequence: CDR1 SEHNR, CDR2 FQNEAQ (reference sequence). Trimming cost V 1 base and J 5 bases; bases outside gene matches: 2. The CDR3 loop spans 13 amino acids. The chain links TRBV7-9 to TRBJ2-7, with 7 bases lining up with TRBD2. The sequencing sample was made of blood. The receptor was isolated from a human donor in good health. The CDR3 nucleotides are TGTGCCAGCAGCTTAGGAGGGAGGGACGAGCAGTACTTC. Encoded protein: CASSLGGRDEQYF.